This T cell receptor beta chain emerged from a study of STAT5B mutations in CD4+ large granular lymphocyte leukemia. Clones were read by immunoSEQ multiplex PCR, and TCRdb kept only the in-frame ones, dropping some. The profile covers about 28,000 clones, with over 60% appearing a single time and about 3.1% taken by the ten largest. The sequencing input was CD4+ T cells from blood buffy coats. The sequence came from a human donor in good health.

Written as DNA, the CDR3 is TGCGCCAGCAGCGCGGGGGGCGGGAACACTGAAGCTTTCTTT. Encoded protein: CASSAGGGNTEAFF. The chain couples TRBV5-1 to TRBJ1-1, with D possibly TRBD1 on 6 matching bases. The V gene's germline CDR1 is SGHRS and CDR2 YFSETQ. CDR3 length: 14 amino acids. V was clipped by 4 bases and J by 1 base, with 11 bases between them.